The clone carrying this TCR beta chain has only one observation. Per the authors' pipeline: Estimates of nucleated cell counts were drawn from the amplification of reference gene primers. Some clones are missing from TCRdb's copy, which holds only in-frame ones; the method was immunoSEQ multiplex PCR. V and J calls plus clone size are reproduced from that table; the DNA served to infer D and trimming. The sample has 150,000 to 200,000 clones, 70% to 90% seen once. This entry belongs to a study of blood T cell repertoires in COVID-19. Germline loops: CDR1 MNHEY, CDR2 SVGAGI. V lost 4 bases, J lost 4 bases, and 2 bases stayed unmatched. The CDR3 spans 14 residues.

This chain links TRBV6-5 with TRBJ1-3, with 9 bases matching TRBD1. The receptor was isolated from a man over 45 with active or convalescent COVID-19. Source material: peripheral blood. The CDR3 reads CASSWDRAGNTIYF. The CDR3 DNA reads TGTGCCAGCAGTTGGGACAGGGCAGGAAACACCATATATTTT.